This T cell receptor (beta chain) was recorded in a study of T cells in Graves' hyperthyroidism and ophthalmopathy. This CDR3 comprises 14 residues. CDR1 is MNHEY, CDR2 SVGAGI, per germline. Between the trimmed V and J ends, which lost 2 bases and 3 bases, there was a span of 9 bases. Study outcomes and limitations: Blood also held most thyroid clonotypes expanded beyond 0.001.

TCR beta CDR3 region amplification was performed from RNA transcripts. First-round RT-PCR of the TCR CDR3 relied on the HTBI primer set. MiXCR was run by TCRdb on the multiplex PCR reads, yielding one entry per CDR3 protein. The repertoire consists of more than 500,000 distinct CDR3 sequences, with 15% to 20% occurring once and the leading ten covering around 28%. With regard to this clonotype: Its antigen is unknown. A much larger clone lies a single base off, so this may be a read error. Without the conserved terminal phenylalanine or tryptophan, this CDR3 likely stems from a read error.

Each diagnosis drew on symptoms, thyroxine, TRAb, thyroid ultrasound and orbital computed tomography findings. PBMCs were collected from a 10 ml volume of fresh peripheral blood. The chain is built from TRBV6-5 and TRBJ2-3; TRBD1 is a possible D gene (6 bases). The sample was blood. This TCR was sampled from a woman aged 25 to 39 with Graves' ophthalmopathy. The CDR3 DNA sequence: TGTGCCAGCAGTTACCGAGGACAGACAGATACGCAGTATTCT. The encoded protein is CASSYRGQTDTQYS.